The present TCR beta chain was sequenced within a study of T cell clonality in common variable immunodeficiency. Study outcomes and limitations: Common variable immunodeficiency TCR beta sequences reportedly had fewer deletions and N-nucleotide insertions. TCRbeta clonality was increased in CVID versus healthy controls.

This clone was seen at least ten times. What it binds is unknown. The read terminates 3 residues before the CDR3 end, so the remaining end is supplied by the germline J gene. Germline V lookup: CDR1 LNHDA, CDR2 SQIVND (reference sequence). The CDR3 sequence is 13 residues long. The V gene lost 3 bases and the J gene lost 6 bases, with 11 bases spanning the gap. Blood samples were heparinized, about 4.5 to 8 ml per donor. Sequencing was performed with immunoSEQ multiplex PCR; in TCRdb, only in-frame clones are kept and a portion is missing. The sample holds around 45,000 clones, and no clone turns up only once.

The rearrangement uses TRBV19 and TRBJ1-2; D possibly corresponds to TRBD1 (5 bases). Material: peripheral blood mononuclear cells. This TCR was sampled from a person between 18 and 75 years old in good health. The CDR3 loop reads CASSMGPVDGYTF. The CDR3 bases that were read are TGTGCCAGTAGTATGGGGCCTGTGGATGGC.